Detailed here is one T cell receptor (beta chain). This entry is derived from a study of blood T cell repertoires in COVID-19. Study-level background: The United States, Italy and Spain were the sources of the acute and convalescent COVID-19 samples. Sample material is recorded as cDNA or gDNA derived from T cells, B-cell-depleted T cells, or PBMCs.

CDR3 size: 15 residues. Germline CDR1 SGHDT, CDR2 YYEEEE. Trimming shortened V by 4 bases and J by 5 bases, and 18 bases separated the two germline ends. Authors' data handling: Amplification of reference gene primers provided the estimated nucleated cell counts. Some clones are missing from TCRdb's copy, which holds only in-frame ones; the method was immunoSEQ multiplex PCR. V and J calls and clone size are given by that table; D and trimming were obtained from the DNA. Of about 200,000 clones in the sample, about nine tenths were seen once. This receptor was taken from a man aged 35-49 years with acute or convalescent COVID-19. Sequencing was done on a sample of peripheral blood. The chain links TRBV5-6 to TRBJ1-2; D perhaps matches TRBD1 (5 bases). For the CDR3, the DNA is TGTGCCAGCAGCGCCCCGGGACTCGAGCCTTATGGCTACACCTTC. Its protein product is CASSAPGLEPYGYTF.